The clone carrying this T cell receptor beta chain has only one observation. Its specificity is not known. A multiplex PCR was run with 60 Vbeta primers and 13 Jbeta primers. TCRdb's copy holds only in-frame clones and misses some; the assay was immunoSEQ multiplex PCR. The table lists around 130,000 clones, more than 60% of them singletons, with around 1.8% in the top ten. Every donor was a healthy person donating bone marrow. Looked up from germline, CDR1 is SEHNR and CDR2 is FQNEAQ (reference sequence). CDR3 length: 15 residues. Deletions cut 3 bases from V and 3 bases from J, with 14 bases between. The source of the sample is a study of cytomegalovirus exposure and HLA in healthy donors. Study-level results: Reported findings show TCR beta sequences accurately forecast HLA-A and HLA-B alleles in most subjects. A few chains linked to CMV were shown in vitro to be specific for CMV antigens. Researchers reported in a later analysis that a missense DCLRE1C variant was tied to TCR beta V- and J-gene trimming.

The source is a male donor in good health and CMV-seronegative. The material sequenced was PBMCs. This chain uses TRBV7-9 with TRBJ1-1; the D gene is possibly TRBD1 (5 bases). The CDR3 region is CASSFGGDWDTEAFF. CDR3 in DNA: TGTGCCAGCAGCTTCGGGGGGGATTGGGACACTGAAGCTTTCTTT.